This entry describes one T cell receptor (beta chain). V was clipped by 3 bases and J by 1 base, with 7 bases between them. The CDR3 covers 13 residues. CDR1 and CDR2 from the germline V gene are SEHNR and FQNEAQ (reference sequence). The sample belongs to a study of T cell changes during pregnancy in multiple sclerosis. Repertoires were generated with immunoSEQ multiplex PCR, while TCRdb's copy carries only in-frame clones and drops some. The sample lists about 93,000 clones; around 94% were seen once. This receptor was identified in a female donor with multiple sclerosis, enrolled in a pregnancy study. This specimen was peripheral blood, taken after pregnancy. The chain joins TRBV7-9 to TRBJ2-7; a weak D match, TRBD2 (6 bases). The CDR3 DNA sequence: TGTGCCAGCAGCTTCGGGGGATCCTACGAGCAGTACTTC. It codes for CASSFGGSYEQYF.